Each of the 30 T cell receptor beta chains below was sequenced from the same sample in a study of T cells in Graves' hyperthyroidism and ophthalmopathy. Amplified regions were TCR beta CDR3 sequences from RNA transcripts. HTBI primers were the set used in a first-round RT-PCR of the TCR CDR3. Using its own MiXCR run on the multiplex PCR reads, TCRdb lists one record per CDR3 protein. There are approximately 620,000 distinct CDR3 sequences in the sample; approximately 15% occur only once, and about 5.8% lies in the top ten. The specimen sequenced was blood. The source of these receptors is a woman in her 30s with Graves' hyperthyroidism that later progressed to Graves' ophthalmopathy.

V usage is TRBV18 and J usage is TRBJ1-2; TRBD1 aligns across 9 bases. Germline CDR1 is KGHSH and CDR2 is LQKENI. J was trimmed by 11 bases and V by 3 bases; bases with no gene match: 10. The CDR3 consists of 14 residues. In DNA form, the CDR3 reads TGTGCCAGCTCACCTTTCGGGACAGGGACCACTTACACCTTC. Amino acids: CASSPFGTGTTYTF.

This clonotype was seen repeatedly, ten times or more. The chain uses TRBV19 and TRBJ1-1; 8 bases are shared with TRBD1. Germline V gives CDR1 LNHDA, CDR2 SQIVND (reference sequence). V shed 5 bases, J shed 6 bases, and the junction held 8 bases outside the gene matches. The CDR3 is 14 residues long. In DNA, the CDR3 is TGTGCCAGTAGTCAGGGGGCGCGAGGGGCTGAAGCTTTCTTT. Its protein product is CASSQGARGAEAFF.

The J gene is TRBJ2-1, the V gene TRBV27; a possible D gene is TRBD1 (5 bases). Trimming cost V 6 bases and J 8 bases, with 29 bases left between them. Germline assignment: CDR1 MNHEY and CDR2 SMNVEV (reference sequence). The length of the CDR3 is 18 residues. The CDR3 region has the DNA TGTGCCAGCAGCCGTCTCCTGGGCCAACCGTCCATCAGGGATGAGCAGTTCTTC. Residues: CASSRLLGQPSIRDEQFF.

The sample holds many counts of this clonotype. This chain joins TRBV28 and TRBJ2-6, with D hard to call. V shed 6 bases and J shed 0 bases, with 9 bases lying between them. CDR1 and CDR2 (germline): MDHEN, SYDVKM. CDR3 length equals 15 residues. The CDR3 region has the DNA TGTGCCAGCAGGCCTTACCACTCTGGGGCCAACGTCCTGACTTTC. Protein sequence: CASRPYHSGANVLTF.

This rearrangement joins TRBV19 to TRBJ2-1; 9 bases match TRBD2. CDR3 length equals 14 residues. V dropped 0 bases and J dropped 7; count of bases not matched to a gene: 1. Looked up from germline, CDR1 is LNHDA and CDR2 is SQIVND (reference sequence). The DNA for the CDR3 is TGTGCCAGTAGTATAGAGCTAGCGGGAAATGAGCAGTTCTTC. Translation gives CASSIELAGNEQFF.

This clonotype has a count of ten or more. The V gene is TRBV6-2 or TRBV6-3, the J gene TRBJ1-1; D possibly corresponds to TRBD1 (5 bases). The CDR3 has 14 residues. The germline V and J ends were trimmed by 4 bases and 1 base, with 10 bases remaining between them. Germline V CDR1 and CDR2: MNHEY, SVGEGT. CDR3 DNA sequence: TGTGCCAGCAGTTGGGACGCCCCGAACACTGAAGCTTTCTTT. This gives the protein CASSWDAPNTEAFF.

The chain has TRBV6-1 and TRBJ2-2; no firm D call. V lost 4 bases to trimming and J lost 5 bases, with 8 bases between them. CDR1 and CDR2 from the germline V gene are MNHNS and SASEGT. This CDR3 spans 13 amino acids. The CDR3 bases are TGTGCCAGCAGTGGCTTAAGGACCGGGGAGCTGTTTTTT. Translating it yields CASSGLRTGELFF.

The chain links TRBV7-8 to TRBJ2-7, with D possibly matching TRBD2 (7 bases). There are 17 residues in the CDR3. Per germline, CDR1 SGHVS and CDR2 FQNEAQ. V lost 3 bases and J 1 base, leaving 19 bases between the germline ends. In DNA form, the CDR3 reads TGTGCCAGCAGCTTCCAATGGGGGCCTAGCGGTTCCTACGAGCAGTACTTC. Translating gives CASSFQWGPSGSYEQYF.

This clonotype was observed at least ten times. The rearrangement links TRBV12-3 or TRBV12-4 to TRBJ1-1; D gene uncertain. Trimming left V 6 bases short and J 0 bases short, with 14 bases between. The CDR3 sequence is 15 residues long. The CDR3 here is CASSRSVGMNTEAFF. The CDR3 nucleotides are TGTGCCAGCAGCCGGTCAGTCGGGATGAACACTGAAGCTTTCTTT.

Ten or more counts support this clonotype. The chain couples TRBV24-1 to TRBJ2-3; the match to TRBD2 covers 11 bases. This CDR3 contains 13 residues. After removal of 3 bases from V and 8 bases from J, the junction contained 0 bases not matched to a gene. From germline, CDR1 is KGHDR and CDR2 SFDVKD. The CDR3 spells CATSDGTSGTQYF. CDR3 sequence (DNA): TGTGCCACCAGTGATGGGACTAGCGGTACGCAGTATTTT.

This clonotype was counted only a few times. CDR3 residues: CASSPLGTARNDGYTF. CDR3 DNA: TGTGCCAGCAGCCCCCTCGGGACAGCCCGAAACGATGGCTACACCTTC. The chain is built from TRBV9 and TRBJ1-2; 7 bases match TRBD1. V was clipped by 4 bases and J by 6 bases; unmatched bases: 15. Looked up from germline, CDR1 is SGDLS and CDR2 is YYNGEE. CDR3 length: 16 amino acids.

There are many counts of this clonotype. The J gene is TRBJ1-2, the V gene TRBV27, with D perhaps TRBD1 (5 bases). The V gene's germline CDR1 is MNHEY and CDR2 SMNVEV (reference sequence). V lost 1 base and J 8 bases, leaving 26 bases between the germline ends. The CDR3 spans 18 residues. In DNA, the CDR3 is TGTGCCAGCAGTTTATGGGCAGGGCCGGGTCCCCTAGCAGGCGGCTACACCTTC. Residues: CASSLWAGPGPLAGGYTF.

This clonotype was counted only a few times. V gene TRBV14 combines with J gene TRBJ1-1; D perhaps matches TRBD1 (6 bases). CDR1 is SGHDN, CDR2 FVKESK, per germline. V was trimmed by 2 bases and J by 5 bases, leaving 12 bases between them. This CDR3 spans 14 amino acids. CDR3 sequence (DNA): TGTGCCAGCAGCCAATATCTGAGGGGGACTGAAGCTTTCTTT. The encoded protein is CASSQYLRGTEAFF.

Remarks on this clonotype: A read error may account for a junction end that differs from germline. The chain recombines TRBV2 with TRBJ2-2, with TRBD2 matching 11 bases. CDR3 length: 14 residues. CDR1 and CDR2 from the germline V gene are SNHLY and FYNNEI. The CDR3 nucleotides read TGTGCCGGCAGATTAGCGGGAGGGGCCGGGGAGCTGTTTTTT. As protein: CAGRLAGGAGELFF.

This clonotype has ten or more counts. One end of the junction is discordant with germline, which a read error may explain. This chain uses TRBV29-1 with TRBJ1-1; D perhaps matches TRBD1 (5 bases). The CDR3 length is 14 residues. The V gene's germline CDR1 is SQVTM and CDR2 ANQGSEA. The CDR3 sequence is CSVDKSDSNTEAFF. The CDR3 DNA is TGCAGCGTTGATAAGAGCGACAGCAACACCGAAGCTTTCTTT.

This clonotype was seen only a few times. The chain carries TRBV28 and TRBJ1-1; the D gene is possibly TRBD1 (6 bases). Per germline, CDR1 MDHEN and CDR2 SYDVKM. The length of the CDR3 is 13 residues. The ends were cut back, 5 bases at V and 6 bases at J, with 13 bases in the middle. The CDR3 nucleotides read TGTGCCAGCAGTATAACCGGGGGCGCTGAAGCTTTCTTT. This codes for CASSITGGAEAFF.

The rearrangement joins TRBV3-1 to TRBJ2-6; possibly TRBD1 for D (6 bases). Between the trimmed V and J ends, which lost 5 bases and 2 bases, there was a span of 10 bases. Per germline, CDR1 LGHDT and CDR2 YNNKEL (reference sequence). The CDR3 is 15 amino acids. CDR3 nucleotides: TGTGCCAGCAGCTTCGCAGGGGCTGGGGCCAACGTCCTGACTTTC. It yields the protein CASSFAGAGANVLTF.

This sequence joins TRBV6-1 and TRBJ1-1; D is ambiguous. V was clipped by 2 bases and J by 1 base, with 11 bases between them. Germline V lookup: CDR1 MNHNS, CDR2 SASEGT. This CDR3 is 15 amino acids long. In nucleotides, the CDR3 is TGTGCCAGCAGTGAACAAAGCATAAAGAACACTGAAGCTTTCTTT. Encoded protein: CASSEQSIKNTEAFF.

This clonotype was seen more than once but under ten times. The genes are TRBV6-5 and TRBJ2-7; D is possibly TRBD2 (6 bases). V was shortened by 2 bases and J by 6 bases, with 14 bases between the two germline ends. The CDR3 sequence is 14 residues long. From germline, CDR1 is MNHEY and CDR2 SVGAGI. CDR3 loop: CASSYTGGQGEQYF. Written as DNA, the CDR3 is TGTGCCAGCAGTTACACCGGGGGTCAGGGCGAGCAGTACTTC.

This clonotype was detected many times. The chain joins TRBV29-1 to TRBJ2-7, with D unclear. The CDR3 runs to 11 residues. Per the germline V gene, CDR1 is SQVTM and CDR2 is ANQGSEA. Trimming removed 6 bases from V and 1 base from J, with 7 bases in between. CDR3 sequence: CSVGDSYEQYF. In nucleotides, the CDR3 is TGCAGCGTGGGTGATTCCTACGAGCAGTACTTC.

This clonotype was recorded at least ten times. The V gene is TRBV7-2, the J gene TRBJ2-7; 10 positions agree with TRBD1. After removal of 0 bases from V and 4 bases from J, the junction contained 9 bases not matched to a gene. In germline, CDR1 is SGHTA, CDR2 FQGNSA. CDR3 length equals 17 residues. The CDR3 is CASSLAGAGQGMYEQYF. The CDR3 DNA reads TGTGCCAGCAGCTTAGCGGGGGCGGGACAGGGGATGTACGAGCAGTACTTC.

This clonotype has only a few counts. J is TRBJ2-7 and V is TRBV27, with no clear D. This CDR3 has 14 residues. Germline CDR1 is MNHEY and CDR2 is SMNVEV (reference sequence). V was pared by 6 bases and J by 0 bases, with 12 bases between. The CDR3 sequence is CASSLSMDSYEQYF. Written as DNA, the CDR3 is TGTGCCAGCAGCCTTAGCATGGACTCCTACGAGCAGTACTTC.

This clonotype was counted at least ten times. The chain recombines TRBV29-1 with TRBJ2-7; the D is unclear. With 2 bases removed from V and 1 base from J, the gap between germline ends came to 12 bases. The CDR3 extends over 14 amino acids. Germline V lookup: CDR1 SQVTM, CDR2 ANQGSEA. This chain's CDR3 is CSVELSAPSYEQYF. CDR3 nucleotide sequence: TGCAGCGTTGAATTGTCGGCACCATCCTACGAGCAGTACTTC.

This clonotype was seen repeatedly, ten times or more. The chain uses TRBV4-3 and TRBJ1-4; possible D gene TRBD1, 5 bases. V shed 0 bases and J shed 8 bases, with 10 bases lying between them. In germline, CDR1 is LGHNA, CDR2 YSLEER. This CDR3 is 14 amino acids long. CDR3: CASSQETEEEKLFF. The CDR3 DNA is TGCGCCAGCAGCCAAGAGACAGAGGAGGAAAAACTGTTTTTT.

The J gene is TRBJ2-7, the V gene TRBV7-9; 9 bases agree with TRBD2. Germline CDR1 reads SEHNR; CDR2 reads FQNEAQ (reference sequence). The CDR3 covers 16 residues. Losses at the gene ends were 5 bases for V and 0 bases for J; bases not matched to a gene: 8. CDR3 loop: CASSDSGSTSSYEQYF. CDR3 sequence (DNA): TGTGCCAGCAGCGATAGCGGGAGCACTAGCTCCTACGAGCAGTACTTC.

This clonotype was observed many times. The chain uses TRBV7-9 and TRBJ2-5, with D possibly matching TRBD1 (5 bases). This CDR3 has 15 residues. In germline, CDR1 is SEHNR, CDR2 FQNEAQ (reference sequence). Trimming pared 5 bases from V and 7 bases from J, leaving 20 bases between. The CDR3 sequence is CASSAAEKGVRTQYF. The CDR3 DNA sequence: TGTGCCAGCAGCGCCGCTGAAAAAGGGGTACGGACCCAGTACTTC.

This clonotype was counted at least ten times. DNA for the CDR3: TGTGCCAGCAGCTTAAACCGGGACAGGAACACTGAAGCTTTCTTT. Translation: CASSLNRDRNTEAFF. This sequence joins TRBV7-9 and TRBJ1-1, with TRBD1 matching over 7 bases. The junction had 4 bases not matched to a gene; V was cut back by 2 bases and J by 1 base. From germline, CDR1 is SEHNR and CDR2 FQNEAQ (reference sequence). The CDR3 is made up of 15 amino acids.

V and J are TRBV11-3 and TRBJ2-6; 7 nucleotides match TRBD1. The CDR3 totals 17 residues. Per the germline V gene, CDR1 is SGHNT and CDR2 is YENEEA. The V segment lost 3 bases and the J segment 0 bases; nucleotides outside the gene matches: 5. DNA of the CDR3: TGTGCCAGCAGCTTCCCCAGGGGGTACTCTGGGGCCAACGTCCTGACTTTC. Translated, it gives CASSFPRGYSGANVLTF.

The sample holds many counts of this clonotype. CDR3 sequence reads: CASSALTGGEETQYF. CDR3 nucleotides: TGTGCCAGCAGTGCCCTGACAGGGGGCGAAGAGACCCAGTACTTC. V gene TRBV6-1 combines with J gene TRBJ2-5, with 10 bases lining up with TRBD1. After removal of 4 bases from V and 3 bases from J, the junction contained 5 bases not matched to a gene. Germline loops: CDR1 MNHNS, CDR2 SASEGT. The CDR3 contains 15 residues.

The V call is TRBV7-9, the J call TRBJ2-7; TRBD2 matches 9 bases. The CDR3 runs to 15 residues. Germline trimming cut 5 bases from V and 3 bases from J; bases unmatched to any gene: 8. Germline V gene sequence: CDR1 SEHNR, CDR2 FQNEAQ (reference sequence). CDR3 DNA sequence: TGTGCCAGCAGCCCCATGGGACTAGCAGTCTACGAGCAGTACTTC. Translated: CASSPMGLAVYEQYF.